The 7 T cell receptor beta chains presented below share a single source sample, sequenced in a study of T cells in Graves' hyperthyroidism and ophthalmopathy. The investigators amplified TCR beta CDR3 regions from RNA transcripts. HTBI primers were used for first-round RT-PCR of the TCR CDR3. TCRdb reprocessed the multiplex PCR reads via MiXCR and lists one record per CDR3 protein. The repertoire holds 700,000 or so distinct CDR3 sequences, with roughly 15% as singletons. Sequencing was done on a sample of blood. These receptors came from a woman aged 50 to 60 with Graves' ophthalmopathy.

This clonotype was observed many times. The CDR3 region is CASSSKAGSPQYF. In nucleotides, the CDR3 is TGTGCCAGCAGTTCCAAAGCGGGAAGTCCGCAGTATTTT. J is TRBJ2-3 and V is TRBV12-3 or TRBV12-4; 7 nucleotides align to TRBD2. This CDR3 contains 13 residues. Trimming cost V 4 bases and J 10 bases; bases outside gene matches: 8.

This clonotype showed up many times. The CDR3 nucleotides are TGTGCCAGCAGTGTGGGACCGCAGACTGAAGCTTTCTTT. Translated, it gives CASSVGPQTEAFF. This chain connects TRBV6-1 to TRBJ1-1; a weak D match, TRBD1 (5 bases). This CDR3 spans 13 amino acids. Trimming removed 4 bases from V and 5 bases from J, with 11 bases in between. Germline V lookup: CDR1 MNHNS, CDR2 SASEGT.

Ten or more counts support this clonotype. This chain joins TRBV28 and TRBJ2-1; possible D gene TRBD2, 6 bases. This CDR3 contains 14 residues. Germline loops: CDR1 MDHEN, CDR2 SYDVKM. V dropped 8 bases and J dropped 8 bases, with 19 bases sitting between them. The CDR3 bases are TGTGCCAGCGTGTCGTGGGGGGAGCTCTATGAGCAGTTCTTC. It codes for CASVSWGELYEQFF. Supplemented by reference TRBV28 and TRBJ2-1, the full variable domain reads DVKVTQSSRYLVKRTGEKVFLECVQDMDHENMFWYRQDPGLGLRLIYFSYDVKMKEKGDIPEGYSVSREKKERFSLILESASTNQTSMYLCASVSWGELYEQFFGPGTRLTVL.

CDR3 DNA sequence: TGCAGTGCTAGAGAAGGTAGCGGGAATGGTTACAATGAGCAGTTCTTC. This encodes CSAREGSGNGYNEQFF. The chain carries TRBV20-1 and TRBJ2-1, with 8 bases identical to TRBD2. The CDR3 is made up of 16 amino acids. V shed 0 bases, J shed 4 bases, and the junction held 8 bases outside the gene matches. The V gene's germline CDR1 is DFQATT and CDR2 SNEGSKA (reference sequence).

This clonotype came up many times. The V call is TRBV12-3 or TRBV12-4, the J call TRBJ2-3, with 8 bases lining up with TRBD1. The V and J ends lost 2 bases and 7 bases, in that order; junction bases with no gene match: 11. The CDR3 has 16 residues. The chain's CDR3 is CASSLTTGGIRNTQYF. The DNA of the CDR3 is TGTGCCAGCAGTTTAACTACAGGGGGAATAAGGAATACGCAGTATTTT.

Ten or more counts support this clonotype. The chain couples TRBV12-3 or TRBV12-4 to TRBJ2-1, with D perhaps given as TRBD1 or TRBD2 (5 bases each). V gave up 5 bases and J gave up 8 bases, with 25 bases separating them. There are 17 residues in the CDR3. This CDR3 reads CASSTLTGASVSHEQFF. CDR3 nucleotides: TGTGCCAGCAGTACCCTGACCGGGGCTAGTGTATCCCATGAGCAGTTCTTC.

This clonotype was recorded at least ten times. The CDR3 DNA reads as TGTGCCAGCAGCCGGGGACAGGGTGAAAAACTGTTTTTT. Translated, it gives CASSRGQGEKLFF. The chain combines TRBV11-2 with TRBJ1-4; 9 bases are a match to TRBD1. This CDR3 is 13 amino acids long. V lost 5 bases and J lost 7; bases outside the gene matches: 2. Germline V gene sequence: CDR1 SGHAT, CDR2 FQNNGV.